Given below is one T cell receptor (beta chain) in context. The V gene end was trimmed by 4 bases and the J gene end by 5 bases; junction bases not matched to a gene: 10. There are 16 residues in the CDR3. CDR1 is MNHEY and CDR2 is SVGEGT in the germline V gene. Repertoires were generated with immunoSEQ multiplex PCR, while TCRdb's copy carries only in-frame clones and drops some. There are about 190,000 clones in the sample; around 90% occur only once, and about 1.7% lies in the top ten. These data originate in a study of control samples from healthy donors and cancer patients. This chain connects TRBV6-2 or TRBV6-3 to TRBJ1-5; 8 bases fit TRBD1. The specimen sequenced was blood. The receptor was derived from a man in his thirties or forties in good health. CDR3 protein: CASSWGGQGAHQPQHF. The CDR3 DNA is TGTGCCAGCAGTTGGGGCGGACAGGGAGCGCATCAGCCCCAGCATTTT.